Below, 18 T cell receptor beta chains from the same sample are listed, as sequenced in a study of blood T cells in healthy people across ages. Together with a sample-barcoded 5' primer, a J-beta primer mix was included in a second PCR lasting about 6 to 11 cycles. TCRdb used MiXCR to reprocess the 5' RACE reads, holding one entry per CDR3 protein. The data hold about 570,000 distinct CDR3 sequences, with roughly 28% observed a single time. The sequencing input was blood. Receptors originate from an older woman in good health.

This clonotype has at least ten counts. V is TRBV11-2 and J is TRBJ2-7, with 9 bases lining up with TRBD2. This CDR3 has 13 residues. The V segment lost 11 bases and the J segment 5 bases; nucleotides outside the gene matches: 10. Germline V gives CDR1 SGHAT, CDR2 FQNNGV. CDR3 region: CASKAGGSDEQYF. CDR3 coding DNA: TGTGCCTCTAAAGCGGGAGGTAGCGACGAGCAGTACTTC.

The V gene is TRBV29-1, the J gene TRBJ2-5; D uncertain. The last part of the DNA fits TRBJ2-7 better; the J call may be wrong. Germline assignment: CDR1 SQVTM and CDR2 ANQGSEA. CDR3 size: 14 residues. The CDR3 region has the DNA TGCAGCGTTGAAGGGGAATTTGGGATCTACGAGCAGTACTTC. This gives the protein CSVEGEFGIYEQYF.

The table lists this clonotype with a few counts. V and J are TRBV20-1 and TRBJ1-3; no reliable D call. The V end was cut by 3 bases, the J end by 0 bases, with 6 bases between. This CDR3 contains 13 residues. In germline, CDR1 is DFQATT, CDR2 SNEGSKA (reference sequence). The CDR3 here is CSASKISGNTIYF. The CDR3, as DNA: TGCAGTGCTAGCAAGATCTCTGGAAACACCATATATTTT.

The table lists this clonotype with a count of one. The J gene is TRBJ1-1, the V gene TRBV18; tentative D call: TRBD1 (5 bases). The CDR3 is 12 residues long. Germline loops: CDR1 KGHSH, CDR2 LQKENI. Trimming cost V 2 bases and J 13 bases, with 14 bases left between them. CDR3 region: CASSPAQGLVFF. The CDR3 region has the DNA TGTGCCAGCTCACCAGCGCAGGGATTAGTTTTCTTT.

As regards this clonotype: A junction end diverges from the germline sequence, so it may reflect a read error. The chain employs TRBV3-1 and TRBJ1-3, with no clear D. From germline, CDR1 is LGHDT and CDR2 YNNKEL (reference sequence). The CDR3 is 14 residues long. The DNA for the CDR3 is TGTGCCAGCAGCGCGACTGACTCTGGAGACACCATATATTTT. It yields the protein CASSATDSGDTIYF.

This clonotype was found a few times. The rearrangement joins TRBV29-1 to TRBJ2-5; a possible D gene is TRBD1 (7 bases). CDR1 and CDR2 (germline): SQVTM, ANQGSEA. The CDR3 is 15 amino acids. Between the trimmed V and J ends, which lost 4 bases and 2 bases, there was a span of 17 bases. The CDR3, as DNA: TGCAGCGTTGGTGTACAGCCAGGGGGGCAAGAGACCCAGTACTTC. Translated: CSVGVQPGGQETQYF. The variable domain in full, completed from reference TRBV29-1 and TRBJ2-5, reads SAVISQKPSRDICQRGTSLTIQCQVDSQVTMMFWYRQQPGQSLTLIATANQGSEATYESGFVIDKFPISRPNLTFSTLTVSNMSPEDSSIYLCSVGVQPGGQETQYFGPGTRLLVL.

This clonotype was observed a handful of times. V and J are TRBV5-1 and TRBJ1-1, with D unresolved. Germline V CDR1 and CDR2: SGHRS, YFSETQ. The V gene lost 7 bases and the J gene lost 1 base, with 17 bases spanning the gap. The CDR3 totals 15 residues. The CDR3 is CASSRGWVTNTEAFF. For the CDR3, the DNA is TGCGCCAGCTCCCGTGGGTGGGTCACGAACACTGAAGCTTTCTTT.

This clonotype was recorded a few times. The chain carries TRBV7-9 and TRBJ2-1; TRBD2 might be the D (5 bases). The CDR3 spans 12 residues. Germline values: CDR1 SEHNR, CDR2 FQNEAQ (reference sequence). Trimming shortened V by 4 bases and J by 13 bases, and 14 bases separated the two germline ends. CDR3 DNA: TGTGCCAGCAGCTCGGATCTAGCTGATCAGTTCTTC. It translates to CASSSDLADQFF.

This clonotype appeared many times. The CDR3 DNA follows: TGTGCCACTACCGGACTAGCGGGGGCCGGTGAGCAGTTCTTC. This encodes CATTGLAGAGEQFF. V gene TRBV10-3 combines with J gene TRBJ2-5; TRBD2 agrees at 13 bases. The end of the DNA is better explained by TRBJ2-1, so the J call may be wrong. The CDR3 is 14 amino acids. Germline V gene data show CDR1 as ENHRY and CDR2 as SYGVKD.

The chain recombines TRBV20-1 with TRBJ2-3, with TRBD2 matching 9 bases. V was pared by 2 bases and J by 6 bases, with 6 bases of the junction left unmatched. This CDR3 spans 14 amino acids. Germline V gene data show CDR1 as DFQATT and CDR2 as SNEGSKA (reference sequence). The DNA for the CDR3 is TGCAGTGCTAGAAGCGGGGGGCGGTCCGATACGCAGTATTTT. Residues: CSARSGGRSDTQYF.

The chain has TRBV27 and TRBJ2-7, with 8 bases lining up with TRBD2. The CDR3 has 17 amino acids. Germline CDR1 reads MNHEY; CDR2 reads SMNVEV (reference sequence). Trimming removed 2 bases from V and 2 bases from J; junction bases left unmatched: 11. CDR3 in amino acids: CASSLGRGGQTTYEQYF. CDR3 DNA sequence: TGTGCCAGCAGTTTAGGTCGGGGGGGCCAGACTACCTACGAGCAGTACTTC.

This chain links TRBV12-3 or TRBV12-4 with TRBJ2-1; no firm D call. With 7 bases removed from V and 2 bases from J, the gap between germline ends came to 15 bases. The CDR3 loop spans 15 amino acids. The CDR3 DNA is TGTGCCAGCACACCTCCGCCTCGCGCCTACAATGAGCAGTTCTTC. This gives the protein CASTPPPRAYNEQFF.

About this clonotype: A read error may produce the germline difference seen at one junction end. The CDR3 protein is CASSFSRGEIQYF. The CDR3 region has the DNA TGTGCCAGCAGTTTTTCCCGGGGGGAGATCCAGTACTTC. The chain combines TRBV12-3 or TRBV12-4 with TRBJ2-5; 7 nucleotides agree with TRBD2. The CDR3 runs 13 residues.

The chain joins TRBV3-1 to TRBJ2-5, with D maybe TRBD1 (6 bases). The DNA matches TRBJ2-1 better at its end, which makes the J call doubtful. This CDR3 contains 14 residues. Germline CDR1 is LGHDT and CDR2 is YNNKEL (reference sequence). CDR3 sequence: CASSHLLGGNEQFF. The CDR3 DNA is TGTGCCAGCAGCCATCTTCTAGGGGGTAATGAGCAGTTCTTC.

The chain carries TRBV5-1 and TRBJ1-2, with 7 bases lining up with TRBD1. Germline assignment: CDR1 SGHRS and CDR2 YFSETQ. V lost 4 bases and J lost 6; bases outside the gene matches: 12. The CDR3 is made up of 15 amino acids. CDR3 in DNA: TGCGCCAGCAGCCCCGGAGCCCCGACAGGGAATGGCTACACCTTC. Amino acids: CASSPGAPTGNGYTF.

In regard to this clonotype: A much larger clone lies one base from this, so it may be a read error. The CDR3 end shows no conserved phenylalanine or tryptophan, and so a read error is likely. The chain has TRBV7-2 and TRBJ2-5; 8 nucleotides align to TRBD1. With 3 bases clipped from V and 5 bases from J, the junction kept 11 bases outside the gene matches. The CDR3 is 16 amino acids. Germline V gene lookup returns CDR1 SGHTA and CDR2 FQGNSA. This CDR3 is CASSLNTGGGGETQYL. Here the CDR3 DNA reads TGTGCCAGCAGCTTGAATACAGGGGGAGGTGGTGAGACCCAGTACCTC.

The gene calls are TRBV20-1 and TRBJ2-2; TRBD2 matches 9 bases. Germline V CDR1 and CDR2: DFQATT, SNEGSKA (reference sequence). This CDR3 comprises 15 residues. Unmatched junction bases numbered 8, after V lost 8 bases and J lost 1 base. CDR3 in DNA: TGCAGTTCATTGAGAGCGGGGGGGAACACCGGGGAGCTGTTTTTT. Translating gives CSSLRAGGNTGELFF.

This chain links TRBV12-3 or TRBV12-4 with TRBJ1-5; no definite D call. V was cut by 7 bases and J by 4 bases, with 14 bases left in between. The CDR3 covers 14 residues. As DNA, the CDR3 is TGTGCCAGCACTCAATCAGGCGTTAATCAGCCCCAGCATTTT. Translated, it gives CASTQSGVNQPQHF.